This T cell receptor beta chain originates from a study of early T cells in non-severe SARS-CoV-2 infection listed by TCRdb under 2021. Context from the whole study: TCR sequencing used bulk RNA from unsorted whole blood, so alpha and beta chains could not be paired.

The CDR3 spans 15 residues, from the cysteine through the phenylalanine. Of the read, only the CDR3 DNA is kept; its 45 bases are in frame from base 1. Reading the germline V gene gives CDR1 SQVTM and CDR2 ANQGSEA. After removal of 5 bases from V and 0 bases from J, the junction retains 7 bases not matched to a gene. A case-control design nested within a healthcare worker cohort in London, UK, was used, with weekly nasopharyngeal swab PCR tests and blood sampling performed. Healthcare workers were recruited between 23 and 31 March 2020, during the week of the UK lockdown, and were followed weekly for up to about 16 weeks. The table lists this clonotype with a few counts. Its antigen is unknown. No qualities accompany the bases; no much larger clone lies one base away. Summary of the overall study and its limitations: VDJdb matching was skewed toward anti-spike CD8 responses and likely underestimated virus-specific expansions by missing private and CD4 specificities.

The protocol used for the library was 5' RACE. Sequencing relied on a NextSeq 500. The TCR library protocol attached unique molecular identifiers to individual cDNA molecules to correct for sequencing error and PCR bias. TCR alpha and beta chains were both sequenced, and the abundances of alpha and beta sequences in each sample were closely correlated with each other. The source study handled its data this way. Decombinator V4 was used to annotate TCR sequences for V gene, J gene and CDR3. TCRs were defined as expanded if a significant change between any two time points was detected under a Poisson model with p below 0.0001. TCR abundances were normalised to the total number of TCRs sequenced in each sample and reported as counts per million. MAIT TCRs were defined by TRAV1-2 paired with TRAJ12, TRAJ20 or TRAJ33, and iNKT TCRs by TRAV10 paired with TRAJ18. VDJdb, accessed on 1 November 2021, was searched for TCRs annotated for CMV, EBV and SARS-CoV-2, and TCRs annotated for more than one antigen were excluded. Using fastp at Q25 and MiXCR, TCRdb reprocessed the public reads and kept productive beta chains. Entries are consolidated by CDR3 protein sequence, retaining the most common genes and DNA. The V and J calls and clone size are TCRdb's, not the authors'. The sample includes 50,000 to 70,000 distinct CDR3 sequences, with around an eighth observed a single time. Jointly, the top ten make up 3.5% to 5.5% of the sample.

Sequencing used whole blood. The clonotype comes from an adult who was a healthcare worker with PCR-confirmed SARS-CoV-2 infection or an uninfected control (not recorded which). The receptor chain draws on TRBV29-1 and TRBJ2-3; TRBD2 matches 8 bases in the middle. The CDR3 region: CSVSGGQRSTDTQYF. Read as DNA, the sequence is TGCAGCGTTAGCGGGGGTCAGAGAAGCACAGATACGCAGTATTTT.